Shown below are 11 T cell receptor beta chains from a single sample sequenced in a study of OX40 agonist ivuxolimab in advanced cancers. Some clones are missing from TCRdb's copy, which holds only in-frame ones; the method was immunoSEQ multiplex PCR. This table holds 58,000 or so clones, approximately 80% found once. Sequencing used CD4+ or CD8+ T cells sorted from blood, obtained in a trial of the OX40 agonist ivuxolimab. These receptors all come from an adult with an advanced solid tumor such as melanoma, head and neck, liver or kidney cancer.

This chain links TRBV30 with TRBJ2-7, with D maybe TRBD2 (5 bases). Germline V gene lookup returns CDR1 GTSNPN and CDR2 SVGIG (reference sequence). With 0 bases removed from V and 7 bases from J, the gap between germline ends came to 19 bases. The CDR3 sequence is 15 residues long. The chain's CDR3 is CAWSVLPLGEAEQYF. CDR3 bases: TGTGCCTGGAGTGTACTTCCCTTGGGAGAGGCAGAGCAGTACTTC. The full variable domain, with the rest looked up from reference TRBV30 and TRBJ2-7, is SQTIHQWPATLVQPVGSPLSLECTVEGTSNPNLYWYRQAAGRGLQLLFYSVGIGQISSEVPQNLSASRPQDRQFILSSKKLLLSDSGFYLCAWSVLPLGEAEQYFGPGTRLTVT.

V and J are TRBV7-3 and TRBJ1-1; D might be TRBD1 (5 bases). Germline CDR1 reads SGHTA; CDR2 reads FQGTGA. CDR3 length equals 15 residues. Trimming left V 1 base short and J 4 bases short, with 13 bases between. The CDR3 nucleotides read TGTGCCAGCAGCTTAAATGTCCAGGGAAGCACTGAAGCTTTCTTT. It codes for CASSLNVQGSTEAFF.

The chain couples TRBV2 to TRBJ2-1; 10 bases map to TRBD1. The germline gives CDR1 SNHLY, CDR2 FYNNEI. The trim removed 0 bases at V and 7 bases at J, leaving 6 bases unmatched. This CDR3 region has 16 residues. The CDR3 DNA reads TGTGCCAGCAGTGAAGCGCCAGGGACAGGGGCGAATGAGCAGTTCTTC. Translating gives CASSEAPGTGANEQFF.

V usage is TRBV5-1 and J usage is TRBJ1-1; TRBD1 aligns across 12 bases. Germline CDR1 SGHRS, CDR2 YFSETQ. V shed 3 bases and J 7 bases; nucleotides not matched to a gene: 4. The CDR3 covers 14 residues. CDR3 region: CASSWGQGASEAFF. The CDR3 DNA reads TGCGCCAGCAGCTGGGGACAGGGGGCTAGTGAAGCTTTCTTT.

This CDR3 reads CASAHAGGTDTQYF. DNA of the CDR3: TGTGCTAGTGCCCACGCGGGCGGCACAGATACGCAGTATTTT. The chain joins TRBV12-5 to TRBJ2-3; D is possibly TRBD2 (5 bases). The CDR3 runs to 14 residues. The V end lost 7 bases, the J end lost 1 base, and 12 bases lay between the germline ends. Germline values: CDR1 LGHNT, CDR2 FRNRAP.

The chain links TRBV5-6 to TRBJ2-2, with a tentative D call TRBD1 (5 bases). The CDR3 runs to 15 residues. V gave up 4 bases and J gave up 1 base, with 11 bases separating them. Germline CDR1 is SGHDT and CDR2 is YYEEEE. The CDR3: CASSLDIGNTGELFF. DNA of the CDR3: TGTGCCAGCAGCCTGGACATAGGGAACACCGGGGAGCTGTTTTTT. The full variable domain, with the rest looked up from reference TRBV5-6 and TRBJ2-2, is DAGVTQSPTHLIKTRGQQVTLRCSPKSGHDTVSWYQQALGQGPQFIFQYYEEEERQRGNFPDRFSGHQFPNYSSELNVNALLLGDSALYLCASSLDIGNTGELFFGEGSRLTVL.

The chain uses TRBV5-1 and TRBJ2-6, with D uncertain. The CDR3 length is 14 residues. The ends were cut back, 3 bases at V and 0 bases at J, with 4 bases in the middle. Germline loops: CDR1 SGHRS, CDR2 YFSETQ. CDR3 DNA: TGCGCCAGCAGCTACGACTCTGGGGCCAACGTCCTGACTTTC. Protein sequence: CASSYDSGANVLTF.

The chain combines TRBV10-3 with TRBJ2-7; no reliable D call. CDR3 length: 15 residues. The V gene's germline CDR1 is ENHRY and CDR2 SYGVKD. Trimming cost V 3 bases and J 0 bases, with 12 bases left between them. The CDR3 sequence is CAISDGQLSSYEQYF. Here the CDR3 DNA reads TGTGCCATCAGTGATGGGCAGTTGAGCTCCTACGAGCAGTACTTC.

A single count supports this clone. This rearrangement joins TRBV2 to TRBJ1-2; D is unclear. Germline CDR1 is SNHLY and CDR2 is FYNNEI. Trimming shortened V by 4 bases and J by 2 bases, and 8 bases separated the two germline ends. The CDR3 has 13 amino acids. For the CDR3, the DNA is TGTGCCAGCAGTGTGGGTCAGAACTATGGCTACACCTTC. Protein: CASSVGQNYGYTF.

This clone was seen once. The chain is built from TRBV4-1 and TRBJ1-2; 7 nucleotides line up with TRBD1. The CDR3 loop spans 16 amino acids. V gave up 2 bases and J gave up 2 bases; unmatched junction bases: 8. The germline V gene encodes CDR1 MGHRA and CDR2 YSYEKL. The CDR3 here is CASSQPRQGLNYGYTF. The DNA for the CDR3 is TGCGCCAGCAGCCAACCCAGACAGGGCCTAAACTATGGCTACACCTTC.

The chain's CDR3 is CALKGAGGSEKLFF. The CDR3 nucleotides are TGTGCCTTGAAGGGGGCAGGGGGGAGTGAAAAACTGTTTTTT. This chain joins TRBV30 and TRBJ1-4; 7 nucleotides agree with TRBD1. In germline, CDR1 is GTSNPN, CDR2 SVGIG (reference sequence). The CDR3 consists of 14 residues. V dropped 7 bases and J dropped 7; count of bases not matched to a gene: 12.